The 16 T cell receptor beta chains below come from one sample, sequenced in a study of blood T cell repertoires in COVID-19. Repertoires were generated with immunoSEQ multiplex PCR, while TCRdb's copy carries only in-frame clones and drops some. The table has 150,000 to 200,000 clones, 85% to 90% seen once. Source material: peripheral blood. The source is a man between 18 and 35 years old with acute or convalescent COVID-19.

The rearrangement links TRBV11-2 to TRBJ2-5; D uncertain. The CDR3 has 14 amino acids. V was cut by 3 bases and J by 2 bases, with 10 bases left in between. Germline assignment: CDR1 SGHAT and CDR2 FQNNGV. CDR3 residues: CASSFATLQETQYF. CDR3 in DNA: TGTGCCAGCAGCTTCGCGACATTACAAGAGACCCAGTACTTC.

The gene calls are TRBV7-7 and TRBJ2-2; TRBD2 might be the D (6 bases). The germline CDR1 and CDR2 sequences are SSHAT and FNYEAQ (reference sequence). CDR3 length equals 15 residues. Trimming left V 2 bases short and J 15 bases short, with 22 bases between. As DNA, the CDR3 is TGTGCCAGCAGCTTATATCTACTAGCTAACGAGGCGTTGTTTTTT. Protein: CASSLYLLANEALFF. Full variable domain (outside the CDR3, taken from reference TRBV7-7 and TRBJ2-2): GAGVSQSPRYKVTKRGQDVTLRCDPISSHATLYWYQQALGQGPEFLTYFNYEAQPDKSGLPSDRFSAERPEGSISTLTIQRTEQRDSAMYRCASSLYLLANEALFFGEGSRLTVL.

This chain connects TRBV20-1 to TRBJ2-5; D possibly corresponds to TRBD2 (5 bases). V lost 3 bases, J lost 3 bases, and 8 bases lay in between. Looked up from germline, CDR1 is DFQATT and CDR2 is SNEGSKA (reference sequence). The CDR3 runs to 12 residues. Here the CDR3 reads CSASELEETQYF. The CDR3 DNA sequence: TGCAGTGCTAGTGAACTAGAAGAGACCCAGTACTTC.

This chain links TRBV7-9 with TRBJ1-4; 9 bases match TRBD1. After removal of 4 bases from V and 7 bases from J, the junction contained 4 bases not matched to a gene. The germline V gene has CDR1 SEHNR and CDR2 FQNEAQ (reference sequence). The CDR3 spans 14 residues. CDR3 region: CASSWGQGGEKLFF. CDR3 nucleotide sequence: TGTGCCAGCAGCTGGGGACAGGGAGGTGAAAAACTGTTTTTT.

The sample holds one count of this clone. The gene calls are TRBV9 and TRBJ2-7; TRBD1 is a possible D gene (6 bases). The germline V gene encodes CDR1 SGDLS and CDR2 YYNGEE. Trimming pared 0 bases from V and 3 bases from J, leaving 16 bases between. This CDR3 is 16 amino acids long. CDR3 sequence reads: CASSVDSGTMGYEQYF. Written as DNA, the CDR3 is TGTGCCAGCAGCGTAGACTCGGGGACAATGGGCTACGAGCAGTACTTC.

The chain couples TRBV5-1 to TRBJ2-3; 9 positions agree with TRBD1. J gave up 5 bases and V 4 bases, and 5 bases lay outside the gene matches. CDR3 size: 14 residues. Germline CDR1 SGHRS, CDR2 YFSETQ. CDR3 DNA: TGCGCCAGCAGCCCGGGACAGGGTATAGATACGCAGTATTTT. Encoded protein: CASSPGQGIDTQYF. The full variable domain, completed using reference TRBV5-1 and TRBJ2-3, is KAGVTQTPRYLIKTRGQQVTLSCSPISGHRSVSWYQQTPGQGLQFLFEYFSETQRNKGNFPGRFSGRQFSNSRSEMNVSTLELGDSALYLCASSPGQGIDTQYFGPGTRLTVL.

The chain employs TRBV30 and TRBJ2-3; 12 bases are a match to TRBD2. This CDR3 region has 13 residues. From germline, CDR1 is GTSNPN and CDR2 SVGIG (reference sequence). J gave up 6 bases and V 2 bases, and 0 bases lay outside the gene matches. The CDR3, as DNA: TGTGCCTGGAGTACTAGCGGGGGGGATACGCAGTATTTT. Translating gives CAWSTSGGDTQYF.

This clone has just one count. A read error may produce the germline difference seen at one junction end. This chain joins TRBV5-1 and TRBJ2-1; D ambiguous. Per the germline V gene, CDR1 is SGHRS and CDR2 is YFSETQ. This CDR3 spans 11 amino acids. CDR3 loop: CASSSNNEQFF. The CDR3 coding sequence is TGCGCCAGCAGCTCCAACAATGAGCAGTTCTTC.

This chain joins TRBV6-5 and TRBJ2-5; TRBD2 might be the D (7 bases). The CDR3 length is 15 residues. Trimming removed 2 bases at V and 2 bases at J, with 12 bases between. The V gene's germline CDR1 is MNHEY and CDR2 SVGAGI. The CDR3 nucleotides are TGTGCCAGCAGTTACGGGGGGGCCCCACAAGAGACCCAGTACTTC. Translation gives CASSYGGAPQETQYF.

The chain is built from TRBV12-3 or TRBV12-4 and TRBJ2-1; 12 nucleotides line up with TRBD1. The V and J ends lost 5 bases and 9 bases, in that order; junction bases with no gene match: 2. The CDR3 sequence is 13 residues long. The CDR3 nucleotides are TGTGCCAGCAGTGGGGACAGGGGGCTTGAGCAGTTCTTC. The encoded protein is CASSGDRGLEQFF.

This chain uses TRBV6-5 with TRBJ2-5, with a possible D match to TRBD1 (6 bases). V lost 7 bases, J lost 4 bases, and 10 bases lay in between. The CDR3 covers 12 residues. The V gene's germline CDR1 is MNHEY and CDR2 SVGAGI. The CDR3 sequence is CASTGVRETQYF. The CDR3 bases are TGTGCCAGCACAGGGGTCCGAGAGACCCAGTACTTC.

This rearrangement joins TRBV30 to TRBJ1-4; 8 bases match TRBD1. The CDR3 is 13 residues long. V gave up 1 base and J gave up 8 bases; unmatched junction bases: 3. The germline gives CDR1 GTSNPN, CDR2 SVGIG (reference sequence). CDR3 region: CAWSGTGWEKLFF. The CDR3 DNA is TGTGCCTGGAGTGGGACAGGGTGGGAAAAACTGTTTTTT.

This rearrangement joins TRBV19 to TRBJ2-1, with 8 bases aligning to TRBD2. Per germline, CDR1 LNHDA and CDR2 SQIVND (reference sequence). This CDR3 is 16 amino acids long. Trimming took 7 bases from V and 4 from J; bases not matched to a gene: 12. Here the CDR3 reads CASTQTAGGPYNEQFF. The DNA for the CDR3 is TGTGCCAGTACCCAGACGGCGGGGGGACCATACAATGAGCAGTTCTTC.

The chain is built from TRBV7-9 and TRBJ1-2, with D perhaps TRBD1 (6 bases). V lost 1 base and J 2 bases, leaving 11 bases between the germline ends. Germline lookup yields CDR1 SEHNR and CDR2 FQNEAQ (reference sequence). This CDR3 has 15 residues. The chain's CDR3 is CASSLGQAPNYGYTF. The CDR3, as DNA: TGTGCCAGCAGCTTAGGACAGGCTCCGAACTATGGCTACACCTTC.

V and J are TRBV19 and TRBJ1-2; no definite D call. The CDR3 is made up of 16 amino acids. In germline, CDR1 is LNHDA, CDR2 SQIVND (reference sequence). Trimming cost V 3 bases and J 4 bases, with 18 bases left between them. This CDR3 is CASSISARILSYGYTF. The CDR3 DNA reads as TGTGCCAGTAGTATTTCAGCCAGGATCCTCAGCTATGGCTACACCTTC.

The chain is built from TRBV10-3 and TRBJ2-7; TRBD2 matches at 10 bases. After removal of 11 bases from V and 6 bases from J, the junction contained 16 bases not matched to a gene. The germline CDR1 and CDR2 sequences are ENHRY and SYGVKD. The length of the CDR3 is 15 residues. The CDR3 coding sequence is TGTGCCTCCACGGGTCTAGCGGGGGCCCATGTCGAGCAGTACGTC. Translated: CASTGLAGAHVEQYV.